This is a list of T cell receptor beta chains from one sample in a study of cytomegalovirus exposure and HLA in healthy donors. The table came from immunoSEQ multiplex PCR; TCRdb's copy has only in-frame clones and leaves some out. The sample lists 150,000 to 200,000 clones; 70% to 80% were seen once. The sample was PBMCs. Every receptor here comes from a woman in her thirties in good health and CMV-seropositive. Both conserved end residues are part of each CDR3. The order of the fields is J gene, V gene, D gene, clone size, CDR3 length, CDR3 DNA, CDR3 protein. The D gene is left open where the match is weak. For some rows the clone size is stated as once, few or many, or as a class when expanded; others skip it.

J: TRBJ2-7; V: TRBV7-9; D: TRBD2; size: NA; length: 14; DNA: TGTGCCAGCAGCTTGCTCGGGACTAGCTACGAGCAGTACTTC; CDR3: CASSLLGTSYEQYF
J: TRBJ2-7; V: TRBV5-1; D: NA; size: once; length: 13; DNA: TGCGCCAGCAGCCTACAGGGATCCTACGAGCAGTACTTC; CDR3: CASSLQGSYEQYF
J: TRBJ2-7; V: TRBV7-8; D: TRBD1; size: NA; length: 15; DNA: TGTGCCAGCAGCCCCACGCCCGACAGGGGCTACGAGCAGTACTTC; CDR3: CASSPTPDRGYEQYF
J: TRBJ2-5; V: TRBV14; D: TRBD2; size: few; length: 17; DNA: TGTGCCAGCAGCCACGGTGGGGGGAGCGGGATCCAAGAGACCCAGTACTTC; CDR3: CASSHGGGSGIQETQYF
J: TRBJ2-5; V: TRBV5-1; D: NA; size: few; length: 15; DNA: TGCGCCAGCAGCTTGTCGGGCCCCGGGGGAGAGACCCAGTACTTC; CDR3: CASSLSGPGGETQYF
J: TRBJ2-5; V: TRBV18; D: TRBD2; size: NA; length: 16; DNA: TGTGCCAGCTCACAAGAAGCGGGGGGGTACCAAGAGACCCAGTACTTC; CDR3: CASSQEAGGYQETQYF
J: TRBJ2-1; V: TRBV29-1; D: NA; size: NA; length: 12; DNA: TGCAGCGTTTGCAGGGCCCAACATGAGCAGTTCTTC; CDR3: CSVCRAQHEQFF
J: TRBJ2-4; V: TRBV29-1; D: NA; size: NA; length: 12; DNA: TGCAGCGTAAGAAATCGGGACTCCCAAGGGTACTTC; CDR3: CSVRNRDSQGYF
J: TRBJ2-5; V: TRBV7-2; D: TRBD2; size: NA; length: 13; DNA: TGTGCCAGCAGCTTAGGCGGGAGCGAGACCCAGTACTTC; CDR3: CASSLGGSETQYF
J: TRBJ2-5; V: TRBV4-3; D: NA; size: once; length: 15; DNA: TGCGCCAGCAGCCAAGAGGCTCGGGGCCAAGAGACCCAGTACTTC; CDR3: CASSQEARGQETQYF
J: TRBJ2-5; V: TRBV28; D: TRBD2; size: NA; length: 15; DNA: TGTGCCAGCCGAGGGGCTAGCGGGGGCCAAGAGACCCAGTACTTC; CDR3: CASRGASGGQETQYF
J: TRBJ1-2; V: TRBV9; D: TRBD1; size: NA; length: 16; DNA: TGTGCCAGCAGCACAGGAACCGGGACAGGGGCGGTCGGCTACACCTTC; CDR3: CASSTGTGTGAVGYTF
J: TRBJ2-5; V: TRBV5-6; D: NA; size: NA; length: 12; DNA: TGTGCCAGCAGTTCGTACCAAGAGACCCAGTACTTC; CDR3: CASSSYQETQYF
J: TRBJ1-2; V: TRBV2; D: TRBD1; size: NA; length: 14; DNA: TGTGCCAGCACTGAGCAGGGGGAGGACTATGGCTACACCTTC; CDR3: CASTEQGEDYGYTF
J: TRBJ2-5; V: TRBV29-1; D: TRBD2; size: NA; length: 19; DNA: TGCAGCGTTGAAGATCAGGCTAGCGGGGGGGCCGGGTTGTGGGGGACCCAGTACTTC; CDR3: CSVEDQASGGAGLWGTQYF
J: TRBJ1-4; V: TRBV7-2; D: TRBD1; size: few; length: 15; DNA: TGTGCCAGCAGCTTAGTAAAGGGGGCTGGTGAAAAACTGTTTTTT; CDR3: CASSLVKGAGEKLFF
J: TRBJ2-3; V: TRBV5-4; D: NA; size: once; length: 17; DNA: TGTGCCAGCAGCCCACACGGAGGGGGCGTTTCCACAGATACGCAGTATTTT; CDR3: CASSPHGGGVSTDTQYF
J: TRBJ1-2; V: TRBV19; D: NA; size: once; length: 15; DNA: TGTGCCAGTAGTATACCCAGGGAAGCTAACTATGGCTACACCTTC; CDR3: CASSIPREANYGYTF
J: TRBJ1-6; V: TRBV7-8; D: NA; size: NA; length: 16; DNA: TGTGCCAGCAGCTTAAGGTTCGGGGTGGATAATTCACCCCTCCACTTT; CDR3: CASSLRFGVDNSPLHF
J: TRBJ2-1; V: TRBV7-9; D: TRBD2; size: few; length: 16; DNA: TGTGCCAGCAGCCACTCAGCGGGGGGCAGCTACAATGAGCAGTTCTTC; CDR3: CASSHSAGGSYNEQFF